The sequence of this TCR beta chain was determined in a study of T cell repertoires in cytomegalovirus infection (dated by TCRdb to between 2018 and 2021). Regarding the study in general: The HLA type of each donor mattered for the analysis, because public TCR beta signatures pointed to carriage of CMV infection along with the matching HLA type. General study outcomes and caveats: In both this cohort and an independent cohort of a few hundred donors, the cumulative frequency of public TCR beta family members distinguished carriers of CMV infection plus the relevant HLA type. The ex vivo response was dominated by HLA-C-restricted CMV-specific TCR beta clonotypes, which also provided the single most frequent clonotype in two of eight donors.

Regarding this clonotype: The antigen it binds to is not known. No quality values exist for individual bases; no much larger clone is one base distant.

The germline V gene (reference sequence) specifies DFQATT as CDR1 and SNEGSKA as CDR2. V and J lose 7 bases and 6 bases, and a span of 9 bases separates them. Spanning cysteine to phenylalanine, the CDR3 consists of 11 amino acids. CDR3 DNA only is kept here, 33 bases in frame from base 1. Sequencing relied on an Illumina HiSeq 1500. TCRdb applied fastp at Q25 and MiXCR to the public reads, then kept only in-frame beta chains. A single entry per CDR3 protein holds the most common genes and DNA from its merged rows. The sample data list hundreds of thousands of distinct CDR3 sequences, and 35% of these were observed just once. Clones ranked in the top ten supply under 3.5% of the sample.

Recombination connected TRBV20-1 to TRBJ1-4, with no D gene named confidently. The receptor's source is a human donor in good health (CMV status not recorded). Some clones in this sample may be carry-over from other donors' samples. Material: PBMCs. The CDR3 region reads CSVAVDEKLFF. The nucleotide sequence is TGCAGTGTAGCCGTGGATGAAAAACTGTTTTTT.